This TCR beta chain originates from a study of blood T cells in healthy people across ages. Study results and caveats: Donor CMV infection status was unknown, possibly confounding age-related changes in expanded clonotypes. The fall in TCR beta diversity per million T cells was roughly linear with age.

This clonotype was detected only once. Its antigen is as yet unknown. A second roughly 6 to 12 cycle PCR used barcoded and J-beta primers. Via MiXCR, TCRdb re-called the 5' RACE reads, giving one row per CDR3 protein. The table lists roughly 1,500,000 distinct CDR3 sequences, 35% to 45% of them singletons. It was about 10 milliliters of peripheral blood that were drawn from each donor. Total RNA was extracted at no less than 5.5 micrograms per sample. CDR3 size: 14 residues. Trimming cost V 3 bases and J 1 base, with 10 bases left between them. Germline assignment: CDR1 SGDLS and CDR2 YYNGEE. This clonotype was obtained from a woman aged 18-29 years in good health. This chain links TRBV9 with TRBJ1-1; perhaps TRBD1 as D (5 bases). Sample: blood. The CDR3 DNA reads TGTGCCAGCAGCGCGACAGTGACGAACACTGAAGCTTTCTTT. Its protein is CASSATVTNTEAFF.